The rows below give T cell receptor beta chains drawn from one sample of a study of early stage breast cancer tumors. Method: immunoSEQ multiplex PCR; TCRdb's copy keeps in-frame clones and lacks some. Of fewer than 90,000 clones listed, 65% to 80% are singletons. The specimen was blood. The receptors shown here come from a person aged 55 to 75 with breast cancer. Both conserved end residues are part of each CDR3. The D gene is left open where the match is weak. Clone size is shown for a subset of rows, as once, few, many or a class of expanded clone.

CDR3nt	CDR3aa	v_gene	d_gene	j_gene	abundance
TGTGCCAGCAGCTTAGTGCAGGGCTCTGGAAACACCATATATTTT	CASSLVQGSGNTIYF	TRBV11-2	-	TRBJ1-3	-
TGTGCCAGCAGCTTCGGAGTTCCCTACAATGAGCAGTTCTTC	CASSFGVPYNEQFF	TRBV7-9	-	TRBJ2-1	-
TGCAGCGTTGTAAGGTGGGACACTGAAGCTTTCTTT	CSVVRWDTEAFF	TRBV29-1	-	TRBJ1-1	-
TGTGCCAGCAGTCCCTCTCGGAGGGGGGCTTTCTTT	CASSPSRRGAFF	TRBV28	-	TRBJ1-1	-
TGTGCCAGCAGTCTGGCCAAGAGCCGGGAATTGACAGGGTCCTACACCTTC	CASSLAKSRELTGSYTF	TRBV28	TRBD1	TRBJ1-2	-
TGTGCCAGCAGTGTACTAGCGGGAGTTGATCTTGGCGCCGGGGAGCTGTTTTTT	CASSVLAGVDLGAGELFF	TRBV6-1	TRBD2	TRBJ2-2	-
TGTGCCAGCAGCTTAACCAAGGGATCTTATGGCTACACCTTC	CASSLTKGSYGYTF	TRBV7-3	-	TRBJ1-2	-
TGTGCCAGCAGTGAAAGGAGCGGGGGGGCGAGCGTGACAGATACGCAGTATTTT	CASSERSGGASVTDTQYF	TRBV6-1	TRBD2	TRBJ2-3	-
TGTGCCAGCAGTTTATCACGGACAGGGGGGGCTTTCTTT	CASSLSRTGGAFF	TRBV28	TRBD1	TRBJ1-1	-
TGTGCCAGCAGCCCTTGGGGGGGGAGCACTAATGAAAAACTGTTTTTT	CASSPWGGSTNEKLFF	TRBV5-8	-	TRBJ1-4	-
TGTGCCAGCACACGACGGGAGTTGACCTCCGAGCAGTACTTC	CASTRRELTSEQYF	TRBV5-4	-	TRBJ2-7	-
TGTGCCAGCAGCTTCGGTCTAGCGGGCCCCCTTACGGATACGCAGTATTTT	CASSFGLAGPLTDTQYF	TRBV5-4	TRBD2	TRBJ2-3	-
TGTGCCAGCAGCTTAGTAGCGGGGAACACCGGGGAGCTGTTTTTT	CASSLVAGNTGELFF	TRBV11-3	TRBD2	TRBJ2-2	-
TGTGCCAGCAGGCCGGGGCAGGGTCAGCCCCAGCATTTT	CASRPGQGQPQHF	TRBV2	-	TRBJ1-5	-
TGCGCCAGCAGCTTGAGTACTAGCGGGGACCAAGAGACCCAGTACTTC	CASSLSTSGDQETQYF	TRBV5-1	TRBD2	TRBJ2-5	-
TGTGCCAGCAGCTACGAGCGGGGGGGAAATTCACCCCTCCACTTT	CASSYERGGNSPLHF	TRBV5-4	-	TRBJ1-6	-
TGTGCCAGCAGCTACGGAGGGAGAGATGGCTACACCTTC	CASSYGGRDGYTF	TRBV7-2	-	TRBJ1-2	-
TGTGCCAGCAGCTCGTTATGGGAACAGGGGGGCGGAAAACTGTTTTTT	CASSSLWEQGGGKLFF	TRBV7-6	TRBD1	TRBJ1-4	-
TGCGCCAGCAGCTTGATGACTAGCGGCACCAATGAGCAGTTCTTC	CASSLMTSGTNEQFF	TRBV5-1	TRBD2	TRBJ2-1	few
TGTGCCAGCAGCTCTCCCCTGATCTATGGCTACACCTTC	CASSSPLIYGYTF	TRBV7-2	-	TRBJ1-2	-
TGCGCCAGCAGCCAAGTCGGGAGAGCTTTCTTT	CASSQVGRAFF	TRBV4-1	-	TRBJ1-1	once
TGTGCCAGCAGCGTTCCACCGTCCTACGAGCAGTACTTC	CASSVPPSYEQYF	TRBV6-5	-	TRBJ2-7	-
TGTGCCAGCAGTAATCAACAGCCCCAGCATTTT	CASSNQQPQHF	TRBV6-6	-	TRBJ1-5	few
TGTGCCAGCAGCTTGGAACAGGGGCCTTATGGCTACACCTTC	CASSLEQGPYGYTF	TRBV5-4	TRBD1	TRBJ1-2	few
TGCGCCAGCAGCTTACTAGGGGGGAACACTGAAGCTTTCTTT	CASSLLGGNTEAFF	TRBV5-1	-	TRBJ1-1	-
TGTGCCAGCAGCGTAGGAGCGCCAGCGCAATTCTCTGGAAACACCATATATTTT	CASSVGAPAQFSGNTIYF	TRBV9	-	TRBJ1-3	once
TGTGCCAGCAGCTTGGGGCCGTTTTGGGAGCAGTACTTC	CASSLGPFWEQYF	TRBV11-1	-	TRBJ2-7	-
TGTGCCAGCAGCGCCCAGTACAATGAGCAGTTCTTC	CASSAQYNEQFF	TRBV9	-	TRBJ2-1	-
TGTGCCAGCAGTTCGGAGGGTCAGGGCGAGCGGCCCCAGCATTTT	CASSSEGQGERPQHF	TRBV27	-	TRBJ1-5	-
TGTGCCAGCACGTGGGAGCCCTCCTACAATGAGCAGTTCTTC	CASTWEPSYNEQFF	TRBV2	-	TRBJ2-1	-
TGTGCCAGTAGCAGCGAGAGTGGGGCCGCGAACACCGGGGAGCTGTTTTTT	CASSSESGAANTGELFF	TRBV19	-	TRBJ2-2	-
TGTGCCAGCAGTTTTCTTTCTGGTACAGATACGCAGTATTTT	CASSFLSGTDTQYF	TRBV28	-	TRBJ2-3	once
TGTGCCAGCAGTTACGGAGACAGGCCTAATGAAAAACTGTTTTTT	CASSYGDRPNEKLFF	TRBV6-6	-	TRBJ1-4	-
TGTGCCAGCAGTGAATCCCCTCTTATGACCCAGTACTTC	CASSESPLMTQYF	TRBV25-1	-	TRBJ2-5	once
TGTGCCAGCAGCTTACACGACAGGGGGAAGTACTTC	CASSLHDRGKYF	TRBV5-8	TRBD1	TRBJ2-7	-
TGCGCCAGCAGCAAGCGACTAGCGGGGGGCCAAGAGACCCAGTACTTC	CASSKRLAGGQETQYF	TRBV5-1	TRBD2	TRBJ2-5	-
TGTGCCAGCAGTTTATACGGCAGGTCCTACGAGCAGTACTTC	CASSLYGRSYEQYF	TRBV27	-	TRBJ2-7	-
TGTGCCATCAAAGGACGGCAAATAGATTCACCCCTCCACTTT	CAIKGRQIDSPLHF	TRBV10-3	-	TRBJ1-6	once
TGTGCCATCAAAGAACTAGCCTCCACAGATACGCAGTATTTT	CAIKELASTDTQYF	TRBV10-3	-	TRBJ2-3	-
TGTGCCAGCAGTGAAGCGGCAGTAACAACTAATGAAAAACTGTTTTTT	CASSEAAVTTNEKLFF	TRBV6-1	-	TRBJ1-4	-
TGTGCCAGTAGTATCAGACTTTTGGGGGGGTACCAAGAGACCCAGTACTTC	CASSIRLLGGYQETQYF	TRBV19	TRBD2	TRBJ2-5	-
TGTGCCAGCAGCTCCTATAATTCACCCCTCCACTTT	CASSSYNSPLHF	TRBV19	-	TRBJ1-6	-
TGTGCCAGCTCATATACTAGCGGGAGGTTTCAAGAGACCCAGTACTTC	CASSYTSGRFQETQYF	TRBV18	TRBD2	TRBJ2-5	-
TGTGCCAGCAGTGAAGGTCCAGCCTATGGCTACACCTTC	CASSEGPAYGYTF	TRBV6-1	-	TRBJ1-2	-
TGTGCCAGCAGCCAGGGACTTCATGACCCAGAGACCCAGTACTTC	CASSQGLHDPETQYF	TRBV7-9	-	TRBJ2-5	-
TGTGCCAGCGGGAGGGGTTCGACCTACAATGAGCAGTTCTTC	CASGRGSTYNEQFF	TRBV7-3	TRBD2	TRBJ2-1	-
TGTGCCAGCAGCTTGACTAGCGGTCCCTACAATGAGCAGTTCTTC	CASSLTSGPYNEQFF	TRBV7-2	TRBD2	TRBJ2-1	-
TGTGCCAGCAGTTACTTCCGGGGGGATACGCAGTATTTT	CASSYFRGDTQYF	TRBV6-5	-	TRBJ2-3	-
TGTGCCTGGAAGAGGGAAGGGATAGTGGGAGATACGCAGTATTTT	CAWKREGIVGDTQYF	TRBV30	-	TRBJ2-3	-
TGTGCCACTAGGGGGACAGGGGACTCCGAGCAGTACTTC	CATRGTGDSEQYF	TRBV6-5	TRBD1	TRBJ2-7	few
TGTGCCAGCAGCCGTACTGGTTTGGGAGAAGCTTTCTTT	CASSRTGLGEAFF	TRBV5-4	-	TRBJ1-1	once
TGTGCCAGCAGCAGAGACAGTAATCAGCCCCAGCATTTT	CASSRDSNQPQHF	TRBV11-1	-	TRBJ1-5	-
TGTGCCAGCAGCTTTGTCGGGAGCGCGGCCAAAAACATTCAGTACTTC	CASSFVGSAAKNIQYF	TRBV5-4	-	TRBJ2-4	few
TGCGCCAGCAGCCAAGAGACAGGCTACGAGCAGTACTTC	CASSQETGYEQYF	TRBV4-3	-	TRBJ2-7	-
TGTGCCAGCAGCTTAGCTAAGGTCAGGCCGTCTGGTAGGCCCCAGCATTTT	CASSLAKVRPSGRPQHF	TRBV7-8	-	TRBJ1-5	-